A single sample gave rise to the 21 T cell receptor beta chains below, sequenced in a study of blood T cell repertoires in COVID-19. Libraries were prepared by immunoSEQ multiplex PCR; TCRdb keeps only in-frame clonotypes and omits some of them. This sample has 70,000 to 80,000 clones, with roughly 87% found just once. Sample: peripheral blood. Every receptor here comes from a woman aged 50 to 65 with acute or convalescent COVID-19.

The chain has TRBV4-2 and TRBJ2-1; TRBD2 matches 8 bases. This CDR3 contains 15 residues. V was clipped by 1 base and J by 9 bases; unmatched bases: 8. The V gene's germline CDR1 is LGHNA and CDR2 YNFKEQ. Here the CDR3 reads CASSQGGGGHGEQFF. Here the CDR3 DNA reads TGTGCCAGCAGCCAAGGTGGCGGGGGGCATGGTGAGCAGTTCTTC.

This clone showed up just once. This chain connects TRBV10-1 to TRBJ2-3; a weak D match, TRBD1 (6 bases). V lost 3 bases and J lost 1, with 11 bases in between. This CDR3 region has 15 residues. CDR1 and CDR2 (germline): WNHNN, SYGVQD (reference sequence). The CDR3 DNA sequence: TGCGCCAGCAGTGATTCAGGGACACGCACAGATACGCAGTATTTT. It codes for CASSDSGTRTDTQYF.

The CDR3 bases are TGTGCCAGCAGCCTCAGAATCGCAGGCCACAATGAGCAGTTCTTC. Translating it yields CASSLRIAGHNEQFF. This chain connects TRBV11-2 to TRBJ2-1; D remains ambiguous. CDR1 is SGHAT, CDR2 FQNNGV, per germline. This CDR3 has 15 amino acids. V gave up 5 bases and J gave up 5 bases, with 16 bases separating them.

CDR3 loop: CASSLQGGGETQYF. CDR3 in DNA: TGTGCCAGCAGCTTACAGGGGGGAGGAGAGACCCAGTACTTC. This chain links TRBV5-8 with TRBJ2-5; 8 nucleotides agree with TRBD1. The CDR3 is 14 amino acids. V was pared by 2 bases and J by 4 bases, with 4 bases of the junction left unmatched. CDR1 is SGHTS, CDR2 YDEGEE, per germline.

The genes are TRBV7-2 and TRBJ2-3, with 14 nucleotides matching TRBD2. The germline gives CDR1 SGHTA, CDR2 FQGNSA. This CDR3 is built from 16 residues. V lost 5 bases, J lost 4 bases, and 5 bases stayed unmatched. CDR3 region: CASSPGLAGEADTQYF. The CDR3 DNA is TGTGCCAGCAGCCCGGGACTAGCGGGAGAGGCAGATACGCAGTATTTT. The whole variable domain, remainder taken from reference TRBV7-2 and TRBJ2-3, is GAGVSQSPSNKVTEKGKDVELRCDPISGHTALYWYRQSLGQGLEFLIYFQGNSAPDKSGLPSDRFSAERTGGSVSTLTIQRTQQEDSAVYLCASSPGLAGEADTQYFGPGTRLTVL.

The rearrangement uses TRBV3-1 (or the pseudogene TRBV3-2) and TRBJ1-5; 8 positions match TRBD1. Germline V CDR1 and CDR2: LGHDT, YNNKEL (reference sequence). The CDR3 has 14 amino acids. The J segment lost 7 bases and the V segment lost 2 bases, leaving 4 bases of the junction unmatched. CDR3 sequence reads: CASSQQQGGQPQHF. For the CDR3, the DNA is TGTGCCAGCAGCCAACAACAGGGGGGACAGCCCCAGCATTTT.

V is TRBV7-3 and J is TRBJ2-5; TRBD1 aligns across 8 bases. The germline gives CDR1 SGHTA, CDR2 FQGTGA. V lost 2 bases, J lost 5 bases, and 1 base stayed unmatched. This CDR3 comprises 13 residues. The CDR3 here is CASSLSGGETQYF. CDR3 coding DNA: TGTGCCAGCAGCTTATCAGGGGGCGAGACCCAGTACTTC.

The chain combines TRBV28 with TRBJ1-2; 7 positions match TRBD1. With 0 bases clipped from V and 4 bases from J, the junction kept 5 bases outside the gene matches. Germline CDR1 and CDR2: MDHEN and SYDVKM. The CDR3 spans 15 residues. For the CDR3, the DNA is TGTGCCAGCAGTTTATGGGGGGGACAGCGCTATGGCTACACCTTC. It specifies CASSLWGGQRYGYTF.

The chain has TRBV12-3 or TRBV12-4 and TRBJ1-1; the D gene is possibly TRBD1 (6 bases). The V end lost 2 bases, the J end lost 5 bases, and 9 bases lay between the germline ends. CDR3 size: 13 residues. Here the CDR3 reads CASSLTGKTEAFF. In DNA, the CDR3 is TGTGCCAGCAGTTTAACAGGGAAGACTGAAGCTTTCTTT.

The chain is built from TRBV10-2 and TRBJ1-5; TRBD1 might be the D (5 bases). This CDR3 spans 14 amino acids. Germline loops: CDR1 WSHSY, CDR2 SAAADI. The ends were cut back, 8 bases at V and 10 bases at J, with 21 bases in the middle. Here the CDR3 DNA reads TGCGCCAGCGGAGAAAAGGGGTCTATCAAACCCCAGCATTTT. Protein: CASGEKGSIKPQHF.

The table lists this clone with a few counts. The CDR3 region has the DNA TGTGCCAGCAGCTCCATGTCAGAAAACTATGGCTACACCTTC. Encoded protein: CASSSMSENYGYTF. This chain connects TRBV5-4 to TRBJ1-2, with D uncertain. Germline values: CDR1 SGHNT, CDR2 YYREEE (reference sequence). The CDR3 extends over 14 amino acids. Trimming took 3 bases from V and 2 from J, leaving 11 bases between them.

This clone was counted once. The chain carries TRBV9 and TRBJ2-3, with TRBD1 matching 11 bases. Germline trimming cut 0 bases from V and 3 bases from J; bases unmatched to any gene: 3. The CDR3 runs to 16 residues. Germline V gene lookup returns CDR1 SGDLS and CDR2 YYNGEE. This CDR3 is CASSVEGTGGTDTQYF. The CDR3 DNA sequence: TGTGCCAGCAGCGTAGAAGGGACAGGGGGTACAGATACGCAGTATTTT.

The rearrangement uses TRBV4-1 and TRBJ2-7; D remains unclear. Germline assignment: CDR1 MGHRA and CDR2 YSYEKL. V was shortened by 1 base and J by 0 bases, with 10 bases between the two germline ends. The CDR3 consists of 15 residues. CDR3 DNA: TGCGCCAGCAGCCAAGGGAGCGACTTCTCCTACGAGCAGTACTTC. Amino acid sequence: CASSQGSDFSYEQYF.

V gene TRBV3-1 (or the pseudogene TRBV3-2) combines with J gene TRBJ1-1; D call uncertain. The CDR3 extends over 11 amino acids. CDR1 and CDR2 (germline): LGHDT, YNNKEL (reference sequence). The V and J ends lost 2 bases and 7 bases respectively, with 5 bases between them. CDR3 nucleotides: TGTGCCAGCAGCCAACTGAGTGAAGCTTTCTTT. Amino acid sequence: CASSQLSEAFF.

The V and J genes are TRBV5-6 and TRBJ2-1, with a possible D match to TRBD2 (5 bases). The CDR3 is 17 residues long. The V and J ends lost 2 bases and 0 bases respectively, with 15 bases between them. Germline V lookup: CDR1 SGHDT, CDR2 YYEEEE. The CDR3 protein is CASSFRGSASSYNEQFF. The CDR3 DNA reads TGTGCCAGCAGCTTCCGAGGGAGCGCGAGCTCCTACAATGAGCAGTTCTTC.

CDR3 amino acids: CSARTESGNTIYF. CDR3 DNA: TGCAGCGCTAGGACAGAATCTGGAAACACCATATATTTT. This sequence joins TRBV29-1 and TRBJ1-3; D is possibly TRBD1 (6 bases). Germline V CDR1 and CDR2: SQVTM, ANQGSEA. The CDR3 is 13 residues long. V lost 7 bases and J 1 base, leaving 11 bases between the germline ends.

This clone was counted between two and nine times. This chain links TRBV6-5 with TRBJ2-7, with TRBD2 identical over 11 bases. Germline CDR1 MNHEY, CDR2 SVGAGI. The length of the CDR3 is 16 residues. The V and J ends lost 2 bases and 0 bases, in that order; junction bases with no gene match: 3. The CDR3: CASSYRGTSGSYEQYF. DNA for the CDR3: TGTGCCAGCAGTTACAGAGGGACTAGCGGCTCCTACGAGCAGTACTTC.

The V and J genes are TRBV4-1 and TRBJ2-1, with D perhaps TRBD1 (6 bases). This CDR3 is built from 18 residues. Per the germline V gene, CDR1 is MGHRA and CDR2 is YSYEKL. Trimming pared 3 bases from V and 0 bases from J, leaving 18 bases between. The CDR3 coding sequence is TGCGCCAGCAGCCAGGGTTCGACAGGCCCCGTCTCCTACAATGAGCAGTTCTTC. Translation gives CASSQGSTGPVSYNEQFF.

The chain has TRBV3-1 (or the pseudogene TRBV3-2) and TRBJ1-1, with TRBD1 as a possible D gene (6 bases). Germline V gives CDR1 LGHDT, CDR2 YNNKEL (reference sequence). This CDR3 contains 14 residues. The V end was cut by 6 bases, the J end by 1 base, with 12 bases between. The CDR3 sequence: CASRSGTSNTEAFF. The CDR3 DNA is TGTGCCAGCAGATCCGGGACATCGAACACTGAAGCTTTCTTT.

The chain has TRBV7-2 and TRBJ2-7; 8 bases map to TRBD2. Trimming took 5 bases from V and 3 from J; bases not matched to a gene: 9. This CDR3 comprises 15 residues. The V gene's germline CDR1 is SGHTA and CDR2 FQGNSA. CDR3 sequence (DNA): TGTGCCAGCAGCCCCCCCGGGACTAGAGACTACGAGCAGTACTTC. Encoded protein: CASSPPGTRDYEQYF.

The chain joins TRBV15 to TRBJ2-1; 14 bases line up with TRBD2. Unmatched junction bases numbered 9, after V lost 8 bases and J lost 3 bases. The CDR3 spans 17 residues. Germline lookup yields CDR1 LNHNV and CDR2 YYDKDF (reference sequence). In DNA form, the CDR3 reads TGTGCCACCCAGGGACTAGCGGGAGCTGAGGGCTACAATGAGCAGTTCTTC. Its protein is CATQGLAGAEGYNEQFF.